These T cell receptor beta chains were read from a single sample in a study of vaccination effects on CD4 cells after COVID-19. The method was immunoSEQ multiplex PCR; TCRdb's version includes in-frame clones alone and lacks a portion of them. The data show about 46,000 clones, roughly 72% seen once. No antigen has been assigned to these receptors. The sample was CD4+ T cells from PBMCs cultured without peptide, taken before COVID-19 vaccination. The receptors derive from a human donor who had a prior SARS-CoV-2 infection. Each CDR3 is given with its conserved first and last residue. The order of the fields is clone size, V gene, J gene, D gene, CDR3 protein, CDR3 DNA. The D gene is left open where the match is weak. Rows give clone size only sometimes, using once, few, many, or a class for an expanded clone.

>.|TRBV12-3/TRBV12-4|TRBJ1-5|TRBD1
CASSGTGDEPQHF
TGTGCCAGCAGCGGGACAGGGGATGAGCCCCAGCATTTT
>.|TRBV5-6|TRBJ2-7|.
CASSLVYGKDYEQYF
TGTGCCAGCAGCTTGGTTTACGGGAAGGACTACGAGCAGTACTTC
>.|TRBV27|TRBJ2-6|.
CASSRQSISGANVLTF
TGTGCCAGCAGCCGACAGTCGATCTCTGGGGCCAACGTCCTGACTTTC
>.|TRBV12-3/TRBV12-4|TRBJ1-1|.
CASSWEENTEAFF
TGTGCCAGCAGTTGGGAGGAGAACACTGAAGCTTTCTTT
>.|TRBV7-2|TRBJ1-1|.
CASSLPSGQSGNTEAFF
TGTGCCAGCAGCTTACCTTCAGGACAGTCCGGGAACACTGAAGCTTTCTTT
>.|TRBV19|TRBJ2-2|.
CASSIGLSTGELFF
TGTGCCAGTAGTATTGGGTTATCCACCGGGGAGCTGTTTTTT
>few|TRBV7-9|TRBJ1-6|TRBD1
CASSSRTGGSSPLHF
TGTGCCAGCAGCTCCCGGACAGGGGGCTCTTCACCCCTCCACTTT
>.|TRBV4-1|TRBJ2-2|TRBD2
CASRKTGGIGGELFF
TGCGCCAGCAGAAAAACGGGGGGGATCGGCGGGGAGCTGTTTTTT
>few|TRBV5-1|TRBJ1-5|.
CASSLEGFHQPQHF
TGCGCCAGCAGCTTGGAGGGGTTCCATCAGCCCCAGCATTTT
>.|TRBV27|TRBJ1-2|.
CASSLERDGSGYTF
TGTGCCAGCAGTCTCGAGAGGGACGGCTCCGGCTACACCTTC
>few|TRBV11-3|TRBJ2-1|TRBD1
CASSFDRGQDNEQFF
TGTGCCAGCAGCTTCGACAGGGGGCAGGACAATGAGCAGTTCTTC
>.|TRBV30|TRBJ1-3|TRBD1
CAWSPVVRGHGNTIYF
TGTGCCTGGAGTCCCGTCGTTAGGGGGCATGGAAACACCATATATTTT
>.|TRBV6-6|TRBJ2-7|TRBD1
CASTEGQGTRELYF
TGTGCCAGCACGGAGGGACAGGGGACGAGGGAGCTGTACTTC
>.|TRBV7-2|TRBJ1-1|.
CASSLVANTEAFF
TGTGCCAGCAGCTTAGTGGCGAACACTGAAGCTTTCTTT
>once|TRBV5-1|TRBJ1-6|.
CASRQETNSPLHF
TGCGCCAGCAGACAGGAAACAAATTCACCCCTCCACTTT
>.|TRBV6-4|TRBJ2-1|.
CASSSQLSYNEQFF
TGTGCCAGCAGTTCCCAACTCTCCTACAATGAGCAGTTCTTC
>.|TRBV9|TRBJ1-1|.
CASSVEGHQNTEAFF
TGTGCCAGCAGCGTAGAGGGACACCAGAACACTGAAGCTTTCTTT
>.|TRBV6-5|TRBJ1-1|.
CASSYLGGLTEAFF
TGTGCCAGCAGTTATCTGGGGGGCCTAACGGAGGCTTTCTTT
>.|TRBV30|TRBJ1-1|TRBD1
CAWAGGALNTEAFF
TGTGCCTGGGCAGGGGGCGCCTTGAACACTGAAGCTTTCTTT
>.|TRBV7-2|TRBJ2-7|TRBD1
CASSKQGFYEQYF
TGTGCCAGCAGCAAACAGGGGTTCTACGAGCAGTACTTC
>.|TRBV5-1|TRBJ2-1|.
CASSPQGNEQFF
TGCGCCAGCAGCCCACAGGGTAATGAGCAGTTCTTC
>medium-sized|TRBV24-1|TRBJ1-1|.
CATSHQANTEAFF
TGTGCCACCTCACATCAGGCGAACACTGAAGCTTTCTTT
>.|TRBV28|TRBJ2-3|TRBD2
CASSLYTSGSADTQYF
TGTGCCAGCAGTTTATACACTAGCGGGAGTGCAGATACGCAGTATTTT
>.|TRBV9|TRBJ2-2|TRBD2
CASSVVSGGTGELFF
TGTGCCAGCAGCGTAGTTAGCGGGGGGACCGGGGAGCTGTTTTTT